The clone carrying this T cell receptor (beta chain) was counted between two and nine times. This specimen comes from a study of T cells after yellow fever vaccination. The germline V and J ends were trimmed by 3 bases and 1 base, with 7 bases remaining between them. This CDR3 spans 13 amino acids. CDR1 and CDR2 from the germline V gene are DFQATT and SNEGSKA (reference sequence). A 5'RACE template-switching step, the method used to make TCR cDNA, added a universal primer site and UMIs. MiXCR was run by TCRdb on the 5' RACE reads, yielding one entry per CDR3 protein. The repertoire includes around 600,000 distinct CDR3 sequences, over 9% of them detected once, and approximately 15% sits in the top ten.

The sequence was collected from a man aged 25-40 years who received the YFV17D yellow fever vaccine. The chain recombines TRBV20-1 with TRBJ2-1, with D tentatively TRBD1 (5 bases). Specimen: PBMCs, collected on the day of the yellow fever booster vaccination. Written as DNA, the CDR3 is TGCAGTGCTAGGTGGACATCCTACAATGAGCAGTTCTTC. Encoded protein: CSARWTSYNEQFF.